The subject of this entry is one T cell receptor beta chain. This clone was counted between two and nine times. What this receptor recognizes is not known. One base away there is no much larger clone; base qualities are not given. The data originate from a study of blood T cell repertoires in COVID-19 (dated by TCRdb to between 2020 and 2021). Regarding the research as a whole: The collaborator samples originated in the United States, Italy and Spain and spanned the acute and convalescent phases of COVID-19. The material from the prospective study consisted of cDNA or gDNA derived from T cells, B-cell-depleted T cells, or PBMCs. Subjects who had been exposed to COVID-19, were actively infected with it, or had recovered from it provided the deeply sampled blood TCRbeta repertoires that made up the dataset. The repertoires were released in a freely available public database intended as a resource for research on the immune response to SARS-CoV-2. Samples were obtained from the ongoing ImmuneRACE study (first 160 participants) and from some 1,200 subjects provided by 6 global collaborators. Nearly every sample came with metadata listing a de-identified subject ID, COVID-19 status, age in years and sex. HLA class I and class II types, where available, came from metadata supplied by the sample provider rather than from assay-based typing. The research as a whole found: How much clinical and demographic metadata was included differed by source and by participant, and the metadata was provided uncurated.

Whole blood was collected in K2EDTA tubes by collaborating institutions according to the institutions' own protocols. For TCRbeta analysis, collaborator samples were shipped as frozen whole blood, as isolated PBMCs, or as DNA extracted from either sample type. There are 13 amino acids in the CDR3, from cysteine to phenylalanine inclusive. Of all the DNA, just the CDR3 is kept, 39 bases in frame from base 1. The CDR1 and CDR2 encoded by the germline V gene are SNHLY and FYNNEI. Cut back by 8 bases and 3 bases, the V and J ends lie 12 bases apart. TCRbeta CDR3 regions were amplified from genomic DNA by means of the immunoSEQ Assay, a bias-controlled multiplex PCR. Under the source paper's analysis protocol: The number of nucleated cells in each sample was estimated by amplification of reference gene primers within the assay. To quantify the absolute abundance of each unique TCRbeta CDR3 rearrangement, sequence reads were collapsed and filtered. Productive Simpson clonality was computed per sample as the square root of Simpson's diversity index over productive rearrangements. Not all clones reach the TCRdb copy of this immuneACCESS table, which keeps in-frame sequences only. Checked studies attribute under half of the gap to unresolved V genes and leave the rest unexplained. V and J calls and clone size are copied from that table; D and trimming were computed from the DNA. The sample table records roughly 120,000 clones; 86% of these occur just once. The ten largest clones represent almost 4.5% of the sample.

This receptor was identified in a man between 35 and 55 years old with acute or convalescent COVID-19. The chain employs TRBV2 and TRBJ2-3; the D region possibly corresponds to TRBD2 (5 bases align). Specimen: peripheral blood. The DNA is as follows: TGTGCCAGCCTGGACTTTAGGACAGATACGCAGTATTTT. This translates into CASLDFRTDTQYF.